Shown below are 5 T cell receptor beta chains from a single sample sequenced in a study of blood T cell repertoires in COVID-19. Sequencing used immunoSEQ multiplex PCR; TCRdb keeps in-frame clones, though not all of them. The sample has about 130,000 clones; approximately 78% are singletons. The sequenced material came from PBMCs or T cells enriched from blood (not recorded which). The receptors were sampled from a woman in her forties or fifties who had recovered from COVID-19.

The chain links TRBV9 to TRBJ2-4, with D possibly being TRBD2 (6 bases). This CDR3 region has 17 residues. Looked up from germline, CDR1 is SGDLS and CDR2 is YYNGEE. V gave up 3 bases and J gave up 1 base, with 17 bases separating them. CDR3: CASSADWGRRAKNIQYF. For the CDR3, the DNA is TGTGCCAGCAGCGCCGACTGGGGGAGGAGGGCCAAAAACATTCAGTACTTC.

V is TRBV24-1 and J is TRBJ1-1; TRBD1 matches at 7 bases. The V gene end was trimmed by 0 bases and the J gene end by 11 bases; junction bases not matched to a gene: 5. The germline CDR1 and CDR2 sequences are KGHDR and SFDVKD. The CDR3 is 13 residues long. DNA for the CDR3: TGTGCCACCAGTGATTTGAAAGGGGGCGAGGCTTTCTTT. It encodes CATSDLKGGEAFF.

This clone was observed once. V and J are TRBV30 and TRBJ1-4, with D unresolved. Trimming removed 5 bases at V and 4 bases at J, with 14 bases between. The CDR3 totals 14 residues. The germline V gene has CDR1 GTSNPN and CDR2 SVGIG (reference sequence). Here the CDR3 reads CAWGGSGLNEKLFF. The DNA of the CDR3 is TGTGCCTGGGGAGGATCCGGACTTAATGAAAAACTGTTTTTT.

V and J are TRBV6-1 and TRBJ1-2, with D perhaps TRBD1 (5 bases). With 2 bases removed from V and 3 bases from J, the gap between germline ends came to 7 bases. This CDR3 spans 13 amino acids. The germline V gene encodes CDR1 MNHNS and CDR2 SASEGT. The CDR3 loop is CASSEKTDYGYTF. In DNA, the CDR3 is TGTGCCAGCAGTGAAAAGACAGACTATGGCTACACCTTC.

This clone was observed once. CDR3 coding DNA: TGTGCCAGCAGCTCAGGGTTCGATGGCTACACCTTC. The encoded protein is CASSSGFDGYTF. The genes are TRBV5-4 and TRBJ1-2; possibly TRBD1 for D (5 bases). Germline V gene lookup returns CDR1 SGHNT and CDR2 YYREEE (reference sequence). This CDR3 is 12 amino acids long. The V end was cut by 3 bases, the J end by 6 bases, with 9 bases between.